The text below deals with one T cell receptor (beta chain). Its antigen is unknown. The data were produced by immunoSEQ multiplex PCR, yet TCRdb's version contains in-frame clones alone and is incomplete. The sample contains tens of thousands of clones, 85% to 95% of which appear only once. The data were obtained in a study of regulatory and conventional T cells in RAG deficiency. Blood CD4+ CD25-low CD127-high conventional T cells supplied the genomic DNA template. The study, taken as a whole, reports: Other subsets showed approximately 9.6-fold reductions, but Treg unique TCR beta sequences fell roughly 93-fold in these patients.

These data were also filed under a second study, of regulatory T cells. That work states: Primers: 52 TRBV forward and 13 TRBJ reverse.

The receptor's source is a human donor in good health. The specimen was CD4+ T cells sorted from blood.

The CDR3 sequence: CASSPIRDSNQPQHF. The CDR3 DNA sequence: TGTGCCAGCTCACCAATCAGGGATAGCAATCAGCCCCAGCATTTT. The chain joins TRBV18 to TRBJ1-5, with D perhaps TRBD1 (5 bases). The V gene's germline CDR1 is KGHSH and CDR2 LQKENI. V lost 2 bases and J lost 0, with 8 bases in between. The CDR3 is 15 residues long.